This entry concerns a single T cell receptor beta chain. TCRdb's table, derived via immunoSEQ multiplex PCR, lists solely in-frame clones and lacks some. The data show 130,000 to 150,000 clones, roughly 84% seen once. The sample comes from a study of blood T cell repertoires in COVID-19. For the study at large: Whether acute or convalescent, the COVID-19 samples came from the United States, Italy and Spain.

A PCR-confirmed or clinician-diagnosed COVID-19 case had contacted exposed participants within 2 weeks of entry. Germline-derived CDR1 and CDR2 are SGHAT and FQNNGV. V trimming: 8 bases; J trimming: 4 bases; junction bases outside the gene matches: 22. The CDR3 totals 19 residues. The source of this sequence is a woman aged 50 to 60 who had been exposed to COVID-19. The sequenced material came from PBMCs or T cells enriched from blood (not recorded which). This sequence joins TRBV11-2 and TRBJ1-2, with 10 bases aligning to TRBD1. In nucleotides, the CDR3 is TGTGCCAGCGCCGCACTCCCGGGGGACAGGGGTGTTAGTGGCTATGGCTACACCTTC. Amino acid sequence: CASAALPGDRGVSGYGYTF.